The 14 T cell receptor beta chains in this list originate from one sample, sequenced in a study of blood T cell repertoires in COVID-19. This table comes from immunoSEQ multiplex PCR, and its TCRdb copy is limited to in-frame clones, with some not included. This table holds around 150,000 clones, roughly 79% found once. Sequencing used peripheral blood. These receptor sequences come from a woman aged 80 or older with acute or convalescent COVID-19.

The chain joins TRBV3-1 (or the pseudogene TRBV3-2) to TRBJ2-7; 7 nucleotides agree with TRBD2. The CDR3 spans 13 residues. Germline V gene lookup returns CDR1 LGHDT and CDR2 YNNKEL (reference sequence). Trimming cost V 2 bases and J 9 bases; bases outside gene matches: 7. CDR3 DNA: TGTGCCAGCAGCCAAACTAGCGAAGGGGCGCAGTACTTC. It yields the protein CASSQTSEGAQYF.

This chain connects TRBV7-9 to TRBJ1-2, with D unclear. Trimming removed 2 bases from V and 6 bases from J, with 10 bases in between. CDR3 length: 13 amino acids. Germline CDR1 is SEHNR and CDR2 is FQNEAQ (reference sequence). The CDR3 DNA reads TGTGCCAGCAGCTTACGCGGAATTCATGGCTACACCTTC. Encoded protein: CASSLRGIHGYTF.

V gene TRBV5-6 combines with J gene TRBJ1-1; 7 bases are a match to TRBD1. Germline V gives CDR1 SGHDT, CDR2 YYEEEE. The CDR3 contains 14 residues. Unmatched junction bases numbered 9, after V lost 0 bases and J lost 10 bases. The chain's CDR3 is CASSLGMTGSRAFF. In DNA, the CDR3 is TGTGCCAGCAGCTTGGGGATGACAGGGAGTAGAGCTTTCTTT. Supplemented by reference TRBV5-6 and TRBJ1-1, the full variable domain reads DAGVTQSPTHLIKTRGQQVTLRCSPKSGHDTVSWYQQALGQGPQFIFQYYEEEERQRGNFPDRFSGHQFPNYSSELNVNALLLGDSALYLCASSLGMTGSRAFFGQGTRLTVV.

The rearrangement uses TRBV6-5 and TRBJ1-1; D uncertain. Deletions cut 2 bases from V and 5 bases from J, with 9 bases between. The germline CDR1 and CDR2 sequences are MNHEY and SVGAGI. The CDR3 length is 13 residues. Here the CDR3 DNA reads TGTGCCAGCAGTTACCTAGGGAGTACTGAAGCTTTCTTT. This gives the protein CASSYLGSTEAFF.

This clone appeared a few times. The chain joins TRBV2 to TRBJ1-2; perhaps TRBD1 as D (6 bases). V was pared by 6 bases and J by 8 bases, with 19 bases between. Germline V gene lookup returns CDR1 SNHLY and CDR2 FYNNEI. This CDR3 spans 14 amino acids. CDR3 residues: CASSPSGGARGYTF. The CDR3 DNA follows: TGTGCCAGCAGCCCATCTGGGGGGGCGCGAGGCTACACCTTC.

The chain recombines TRBV2 with TRBJ2-2; possibly TRBD2 for D (7 bases). V shed 7 bases and J shed 7 bases, with 13 bases lying between them. Germline lookup yields CDR1 SNHLY and CDR2 FYNNEI. This CDR3 spans 13 amino acids. In DNA, the CDR3 is TGTGCCAGCACGTCGGGGGGCCTCGGGGAGCTGTTTTTT. Its translation: CASTSGGLGELFF.

The chain is built from TRBV12-3 or TRBV12-4 and TRBJ2-2; tentative D call: TRBD2 (6 bases). V shed 3 bases and J shed 7 bases, with 9 bases lying between them. The CDR3 covers 13 residues. CDR3 sequence reads: CASSLGGLGELFF. CDR3 nucleotide sequence: TGTGCCAGCAGTTTGGGGGGTCTCGGGGAGCTGTTTTTT.

This chain joins TRBV30 and TRBJ1-2; D not resolved. Per the germline V gene, CDR1 is GTSNPN and CDR2 is SVGIG (reference sequence). Trimming removed 0 bases at V and 7 bases at J, with 15 bases between. This CDR3 region has 14 residues. The CDR3 region is CAWSVSLSFSGYTF. The CDR3 bases are TGTGCCTGGAGTGTTTCCCTATCCTTCTCTGGCTACACCTTC.

V and J are TRBV14 and TRBJ2-7, with 8 bases matching TRBD2. J lost 3 bases, V lost 4 bases, and 8 bases had no gene match. CDR3 size: 15 residues. Germline loops: CDR1 SGHDN, CDR2 FVKESK. CDR3 sequence: CASSPGGGRDYEQYF. In nucleotides, the CDR3 is TGTGCCAGCAGCCCCGGGGGGGGCAGGGACTACGAGCAGTACTTC.

The chain carries TRBV5-1 and TRBJ1-2; 8 bases align to TRBD1. The ends lost 3 bases at V and 5 bases at J; junction bases unmatched: 6. The V gene's germline CDR1 is SGHRS and CDR2 YFSETQ. The CDR3 runs 14 residues. The CDR3 protein is CASSSNRGSYGYTF. The CDR3 region has the DNA TGCGCCAGCAGCTCTAACAGGGGGTCTTATGGCTACACCTTC.

The chain combines TRBV27 with TRBJ2-1, with TRBD2 matching 9 bases. J lost 8 bases, V lost 4 bases, and 9 bases had no gene match. The CDR3 contains 15 residues. Germline V gives CDR1 MNHEY, CDR2 SMNVEV (reference sequence). This CDR3 is CASSSRGLAGDEQFF. The CDR3 nucleotides read TGTGCCAGCAGTTCTAGGGGACTAGCTGGGGATGAGCAGTTCTTC.

J is TRBJ1-2 and V is TRBV19, with D possibly being TRBD1 (6 bases). Trimming left V 4 bases short and J 4 bases short, with 22 bases between. Germline CDR1 and CDR2: LNHDA and SQIVND (reference sequence). The CDR3 extends over 17 amino acids. In DNA form, the CDR3 reads TGTGCCAGTAGTAAAGTGGACAGTTTAGTGCGAGGCTATGGCTACACCTTC. Amino acids: CASSKVDSLVRGYGYTF.

The V gene is TRBV19, the J gene TRBJ1-2; 8 positions match TRBD1. CDR3 length: 13 residues. The V gene's germline CDR1 is LNHDA and CDR2 SQIVND (reference sequence). Trimming cost V 3 bases and J 7 bases; bases outside gene matches: 4. The CDR3 protein is CASSMGRGPGYTF. CDR3 nucleotides: TGTGCCAGTAGTATGGGCAGGGGGCCTGGCTACACCTTC. Variable domain in full (rest from reference TRBV19 and TRBJ1-2): DGGITQSPKYLFRKEGQNVTLSCEQNLNHDAMYWYRQDPGQGLRLIYYSQIVNDFQKGDIAEGYSVSREKKESFPLTVTSAQKNPTAFYLCASSMGRGPGYTFGSGTRLTVV.

This clone was observed a single time. This chain connects TRBV6-1 to TRBJ2-1, with TRBD2 matching 7 bases. From germline, CDR1 is MNHNS and CDR2 SASEGT. The trim removed 1 base at V and 9 bases at J, leaving 9 bases unmatched. This CDR3 has 15 residues. This chain's CDR3 is CASSEVGSGFGEQFF. In DNA, the CDR3 is TGTGCCAGCAGTGAAGTGGGTAGCGGGTTCGGTGAGCAGTTCTTC.